A single sample gave rise to the 16 T cell receptor beta chains below, sequenced in a study of tumor-infiltrating lymphocytes in primary liver carcinoma. The authors made TCR beta cDNA from around 500 ng total RNA with a constant-region primer. Generation of the TCR beta libraries relied on three nested multiplex PCR rounds using slightly modified ARM-PCR. PCR rounds one and two used TRBV1-TRBV30 forward primers with a C-beta reverse primer for around 9 cycles each. TCRdb reanalysed the multiplex PCR reads using MiXCR and keeps one entry per CDR3 protein. Of hundreds of thousands of distinct CDR3 sequences detected, approximately 54% appear once; the ten largest clones hold about 18%. Alongside blood RNA obtained from unsorted whole blood, germline DNA was also extracted. Source material: peripheral blood. The receptors derive from a woman aged 30 to 39 with primary liver carcinoma and hepatitis B virus infection.

About this clonotype: Possible read error: a much larger clone is one base away. V and J are TRBV6-5 and TRBJ1-2, with D hard to call. Germline V CDR1 and CDR2: MNHEY, SVGAGI. Trimming took 6 bases from V and 0 from J, leaving 14 bases between them. This CDR3 spans 15 amino acids. In DNA form, the CDR3 reads TGTGCCAGCAGGGATACTCGCATGCCTAACTATGGCTACACCTTC. Amino acid sequence: CASRDTRMPNYGYTF.

The V gene is TRBV4-3, the J gene TRBJ2-7; D is perhaps TRBD2 (6 bases). The CDR3 consists of 18 residues. The V and J ends lost 1 base and 3 bases respectively, with 22 bases between them. Per the germline V gene, CDR1 is LGHNA and CDR2 is YSLEER. The CDR3 sequence: CASSQAVTGDHVNYEQYF. DNA of the CDR3: TGCGCCAGCAGCCAAGCTGTGACGGGGGATCACGTTAACTACGAGCAGTACTTC.

Turning to this clonotype: Given a much more abundant clone one base away, this may be a read error. The DNA is omitted, as the CDR3 cannot be located on it reliably, and the CDR3 follows TCRdb's listing. The rearrangement links TRBV29-1 to TRBJ1-2; the listed D gene, TRBD1, was not tested against the DNA. The CDR3 comprises 14 residues, both ends counted. CDR1 and CDR2 (germline): SQVTM, ANQGSEA. The CDR3 reads CSVGQGALVYGYIF.

Regarding this clonotype: A much larger clone differs by one base, so this may be a read error. CDR3 in amino acids: CTSSEPGTVRHNEQFF. Written as DNA, the CDR3 is TGTACCAGCAGTGAACCCGGGACGGTACGACACAATGAGCAGTTCTTC. The gene calls are TRBV12-3 or TRBV12-4 and TRBJ2-1, with D perhaps matching TRBD1 or TRBD2 (5 bases each). This CDR3 is built from 16 residues.

CDR3 amino acids: CASSPNRENKNIQYF. CDR3 coding DNA: TGCGCCAGCAGTCCCAACAGGGAAAACAAAAACATTCAGTACTTC. The chain couples TRBV23-1 to TRBJ2-4; weak D call: TRBD1 (6 bases). TRBV23-1 is assigned to the ORF class and has an uncertain function. There are 15 residues in the CDR3. The V and J ends lost 4 bases and 3 bases respectively, with 13 bases between them.

This chain links TRBV7-9 with TRBJ1-1; possible D gene TRBD1, 5 bases. The CDR3 has 17 residues. CDR1 and CDR2 (germline): SEHNR, FQNEAQ (reference sequence). V shed 6 bases and J shed 0 bases, with 20 bases lying between them. The CDR3: CASSSSWGGDMNTEAFF. The CDR3 DNA follows: TGTGCCAGCAGTTCGTCTTGGGGGGGAGACATGAACACTGAAGCTTTCTTT.

As for this clonotype: Since a much larger clone is just one base distant, this may be a read error. For the CDR3, the DNA is TGCAGCGTCGGATACGGACTTCTATCCAAAAACATTCAGTACTTC. Encoded protein: CSVGYGLLSKNIQYF. This sequence joins TRBV29-1 and TRBJ2-4; tentatively, D is TRBD2 (5 bases). In germline, CDR1 is SQVTM, CDR2 ANQGSEA. CDR3 length: 15 residues. The V end lost 6 bases, the J end lost 2 bases, and 17 bases lay between the germline ends.

This CDR3 reads CASSWLTSGRGNEQFF. The CDR3 coding sequence is TGTGCCAGCAGCTGGCTGACTAGCGGGAGAGGGAATGAGCAGTTCTTC. The rearrangement joins TRBV12-3 or TRBV12-4 to TRBJ2-1; TRBD2 agrees at 12 bases. The V segment lost 6 bases and the J segment 7 bases; nucleotides outside the gene matches: 10. This CDR3 has 16 amino acids.

This chain links TRBV7-9 with TRBJ2-2; the D gene could be TRBD1 or TRBD2 (6 bases each). The CDR3 covers 15 residues. V gave up 8 bases and J gave up 3 bases, with 16 bases separating them. The germline V gene encodes CDR1 SEHNR and CDR2 FQNEAQ (reference sequence). CDR3 DNA: TGTGCCAGCCATCAGGGGACTGGCTACACCGGGGAGCTGTTTTTT. It codes for CASHQGTGYTGELFF.

To note about this clonotype: A read error may account for a junction end that differs from germline. The chain has TRBV7-8 and TRBJ2-7; perhaps TRBD1 as D (6 bases). CDR1 is SGHVS and CDR2 is FQNEAQ in the germline V gene. The CDR3 loop spans 15 amino acids. As DNA, the CDR3 is TGTGCCAGCAGATTAGATGGACAGAACTACTACGAGCAGTACTTC. This encodes CASRLDGQNYYEQYF.

Concerning this clonotype: A read error may produce the germline difference seen at one junction end. The chain is built from TRBV7-9 and TRBJ2-5; the D gene is possibly TRBD2 (5 bases). Germline-derived CDR1 and CDR2 are SEHNR and FQNEAQ (reference sequence). The CDR3 contains 12 residues. The CDR3 nucleotides are TGTGCCAGCGGCTTAGCGCGAGAGACCCAGTACTTC. As protein: CASGLARETQYF.

V is TRBV7-8 and J is TRBJ1-1; a possible D gene is TRBD1 (5 bases). The CDR3 is 15 amino acids. V gave up 1 base and J gave up 10 bases, with 19 bases separating them. Germline assignment: CDR1 SGHVS and CDR2 FQNEAQ. CDR3 sequence reads: CASSLEFLGPGRAFF. CDR3 bases: TGTGCCAGCAGCTTAGAGTTCTTGGGGCCGGGAAGAGCTTTCTTT.

Note on this clonotype: A much larger clone is a single base away; this may be a read error. The chain links TRBV6-1 to TRBJ2-1; D might be TRBD2 (5 bases). V lost 7 bases to trimming and J lost 8 bases, with 9 bases between them. This CDR3 spans 11 amino acids. CDR1 and CDR2 (germline): MNHNS, SASEGT. CDR3 nucleotide sequence: TGTGCCAGCACGGGGTGGGATGAGCAGTTCTTC. Its translation: CASTGWDEQFF.

The chain couples TRBV13 to TRBJ1-1; D unclear. Trimming removed 8 bases at V and 11 bases at J, with 15 bases between. From germline, CDR1 is PRHDT and CDR2 FYEKMQ (reference sequence). The CDR3 sequence is 11 residues long. The CDR3 here is CASCPGLDAFF. Written as DNA, the CDR3 is TGTGCCAGCTGCCCCGGGCTCGATGCTTTCTTT.

At least ten counts were recorded for this clonotype. V is TRBV13 and J is TRBJ2-7; no reliable D call. Deletions cut 5 bases from V and 3 bases from J, with 17 bases between. In germline, CDR1 is PRHDT, CDR2 FYEKMQ (reference sequence). The CDR3 is 15 residues long. CDR3 nucleotides: TGTGCCAGCAGCCCCCAAGGCCAAAGTTTCTACGAGCAGTACTTC. Translation gives CASSPQGQSFYEQYF.

The chain has TRBV14 and TRBJ2-7; no firm D call. The germline gives CDR1 SGHDN, CDR2 FVKESK. The CDR3 sequence is 13 residues long. The V gene lost 8 bases and the J gene lost 5 bases, with 16 bases spanning the gap. In DNA, the CDR3 is TGTGCCAGCGGGTACGAGGCCCGGCACGAGCAGTACTTC. Amino acid sequence: CASGYEARHEQYF.